The entry below describes one T cell receptor beta chain. This sample stems from a study of blood T cell repertoires in COVID-19. Some clones are missing from TCRdb's copy, which holds only in-frame ones; the method was immunoSEQ multiplex PCR. Seen here are approximately 26,000 clones, around 90% observed once, and the top ten hold approximately 13%. The clonotype comes from a human donor in a cohort sampled during active COVID-19. The donor label of this sample is uncertain. Sequenced input: peripheral blood.

The CDR3: CASSLDGDGAGELFF. CDR3 sequence (DNA): TGTGCCAGCAGCTTAGATGGAGACGGGGCCGGGGAGCTGTTTTTT. This sequence joins TRBV7-3 and TRBJ2-2; tentative D call: TRBD2 (5 bases). Trimming left V 2 bases short and J 6 bases short, with 13 bases between. Germline CDR1 reads SGHTA; CDR2 reads FQGTGA. The CDR3 runs to 15 residues.